This T cell receptor (beta chain) was observed in a study of blood T cell repertoires in COVID-19. Looking at the study overall: The United States, Italy and Spain supplied acute and convalescent COVID-19 samples.

The V gene's germline CDR1 is KGHSH and CDR2 LQKENI. The CDR3 is 15 amino acids. V was clipped by 2 bases and J by 9 bases; unmatched bases: 10. Original processing notes: Estimation of nucleated cell counts relied on the amplification of reference gene primers. Repertoires were generated with immunoSEQ multiplex PCR, while TCRdb's copy carries only in-frame clones and drops some. Clone size and the V and J calls come from that table; the DNA yielded D and trimming. The sample holds around 37,000 clones, around 90% seen once. The TCR originated in a woman over 75 with acute or convalescent COVID-19. Sequencing was performed on peripheral blood. This sequence joins TRBV18 and TRBJ2-7; 10 bases fit TRBD1. The CDR3 DNA reads TGTGCCAGCTCACCAAGACAGGGGGCGCGCCAGGGGCAGTACTTC. Its protein is CASSPRQGARQGQYF.